One sample yielded the 23 T cell receptor beta chains listed below, sequenced in a study of T-cell reconstitution after alpha-beta-depleted transplantation in children (dated by TCRdb to the mid-2010s). The sample's treatment or condition, from its label and the paper: allogeneic hematopoietic cell transplantation with graft depleted of TCRalphabeta T cells and CD19 B cells. The library was prepared using PCR. Sequenced on an Illumina HiSeq 2500. TCR libraries were prepared with molecular barcoding, using unique molecular identifiers to normalize TCRbeta repertoire quantification. The raw public reads went through TCRdb reprocessing: fastp at Q25, MiXCR clone calling, in-frame beta chains kept. A single entry per CDR3 protein holds the most common genes and DNA from its merged rows. The sample yields about 70,000 distinct CDR3 sequences; about a tenth were counted once. About 12% of the sample is taken by the ten largest.

This sample comprised PBMCs, obtained before TCRalphabeta/CD19-depleted stem cell transplant. These receptors originate from a boy younger than 18 with acute myeloid leukemia, due to receive a stem cell transplant.

This clonotype was found a few times. V gene TRBV7-8 combines with J gene TRBJ1-5; the match to TRBD1 covers 11 bases. CDR3 length: 16 amino acids. V dropped 4 bases and J dropped 4; count of bases not matched to a gene: 6. Looked up from germline, CDR1 is SGHVS and CDR2 is FQNEAQ. CDR3 in amino acids: CASSSSGTGGNQPQHF. As DNA, the CDR3 is TGTGCCAGCAGCTCCTCCGGGACAGGGGGGAATCAGCCCCAGCATTTT.

This clonotype was detected many times. V usage is TRBV7-9 and J usage is TRBJ1-1; 7 bases map to TRBD1. V dropped 5 bases and J dropped 6; count of bases not matched to a gene: 9. The CDR3 runs 14 residues. CDR1 SEHNR and CDR2 FQNEAQ come from the germline V gene (reference sequence). CDR3 region: CASSPGQARPEAFF. In DNA form, the CDR3 reads TGTGCCAGCAGCCCTGGACAGGCCCGGCCTGAAGCTTTCTTT.

This clonotype was picked up many times. The chain is built from TRBV5-1 and TRBJ2-7, with 8 bases lining up with TRBD1. V shed 4 bases, J shed 4 bases, and the junction held 7 bases outside the gene matches. This CDR3 contains 14 residues. CDR1 is SGHRS and CDR2 is YFSETQ in the germline V gene. The CDR3 DNA reads as TGCGCCAGCAGCCTACCGGACAGGGAATACGAGCAGTACTTC. Residues: CASSLPDREYEQYF.

This clonotype was observed at least ten times. The chain is built from TRBV4-3 and TRBJ2-1, with TRBD2 matching over 14 bases. J was trimmed by 10 bases and V by 4 bases; bases with no gene match: 3. CDR3 size: 14 residues. In germline, CDR1 is LGHNA, CDR2 YSLEER. CDR3 DNA sequence: TGCGCCAGCAGCCCGGGACTAGCGGGAGAGGAGCAGTTCTTC. Protein: CASSPGLAGEEQFF.

Ten or more counts support this clonotype. The V call is TRBV5-8, the J call TRBJ1-1, with D unclear. The V and J ends lost 2 bases and 7 bases respectively, with 9 bases between them. The germline CDR1 and CDR2 sequences are SGHTS and YDEGEE. This CDR3 is 12 amino acids long. The CDR3 DNA sequence: TGTGCCAGCAGCTTCCGAGGTTTTGAAGCTTTCTTT. Its translation: CASSFRGFEAFF.

The chain links TRBV30 to TRBJ1-3, with D perhaps matching TRBD1 (5 bases). Trimming stripped 5 bases from V and 7 bases from J, with 6 bases between. The CDR3 loop spans 10 amino acids. CDR1 and CDR2 (germline): GTSNPN, SVGIG (reference sequence). For the CDR3, the DNA is TGTGCCTGGGGGGGGAACACCATATATTTT. Translating it yields CAWGGNTIYF.

This clonotype was counted many times. The chain joins TRBV18 to TRBJ2-5, with unresolved D. Between the trimmed V and J ends, which lost 2 bases and 2 bases, there was a span of 9 bases. The germline V gene encodes CDR1 KGHSH and CDR2 LQKENI. This CDR3 is built from 14 residues. Written as DNA, the CDR3 is TGTGCCAGCTCACCAAAGGAGCTGCAAGAGACCCAGTACTTC. Translating it yields CASSPKELQETQYF.

The chain uses TRBV15 and TRBJ1-2, with TRBD1 matching 10 bases. Germline values: CDR1 LNHNV, CDR2 YYDKDF (reference sequence). V shed 5 bases, J shed 3 bases, and the junction held 3 bases outside the gene matches. The CDR3 is made up of 14 amino acids. CDR3 DNA sequence: TGTGCCACCAGCGGGACAGGGGAGTACTATGGCTACACCTTC. Translation: CATSGTGEYYGYTF.

The table lists this clonotype with many counts. This sequence joins TRBV6-2 or TRBV6-3 and TRBJ2-6; perhaps TRBD1 as D (5 bases). Germline lookup yields CDR1 MNHEY and CDR2 SVGEGT. V dropped 7 bases and J dropped 2 bases, with 15 bases sitting between them. This CDR3 spans 16 amino acids. The CDR3 sequence is CASTPRRGAGANVLTF. In DNA form, the CDR3 reads TGTGCCAGCACTCCCCGAAGGGGCGCTGGGGCCAACGTCCTGACTTTC.

This clonotype appeared many times. V gene TRBV6-2 or TRBV6-3 combines with J gene TRBJ2-4, with 8 bases that match TRBD2. The CDR3 loop spans 14 amino acids. The V gene end was trimmed by 4 bases and the J gene end by 7 bases; junction bases not matched to a gene: 6. The germline V gene has CDR1 MNHEY and CDR2 SVGEGT. CDR3 sequence (DNA): TGTGCCAGCAGTTCCGGGGGGGCCCGGAACATTCAGTACTTC. Protein: CASSSGGARNIQYF.

At least ten counts were recorded for this clonotype. The chain combines TRBV29-1 with TRBJ2-2; 10 bases fit TRBD2. CDR1 and CDR2 from the germline V gene are SQVTM and ANQGSEA. The CDR3 consists of 16 residues. V was clipped by 5 bases and J by 6 bases; unmatched bases: 12. The CDR3 sequence is CSVIQRGGLSAGELFF. The CDR3 nucleotides read TGCAGCGTTATTCAGCGGGGGGGCCTGTCCGCCGGGGAGCTGTTTTTT.

This clonotype has a count of ten or more. In DNA form, the CDR3 reads TGCGCCAGCAGCTTGGAAGGGACTAGGGGGACCTACAATGAGCAGTTCTTC. This codes for CASSLEGTRGTYNEQFF. The chain uses TRBV5-1 and TRBJ2-1; 8 nucleotides match TRBD2. The V gene end was trimmed by 0 bases and the J gene end by 2 bases; junction bases not matched to a gene: 7. Per the germline V gene, CDR1 is SGHRS and CDR2 is YFSETQ. The CDR3 extends over 17 amino acids.

This chain joins TRBV12-3 or TRBV12-4 and TRBJ2-1; D uncertain. CDR3 length: 11 amino acids. Trimming pared 9 bases from V and 6 bases from J, leaving 9 bases between. CDR3 DNA sequence: TGTGCCAGTTCCGAGTCCAATGAGCAGTTCTTC. Its protein is CASSESNEQFF.

Comment on this clonotype: One base away lies a much larger clone, so this may be a sequencing read error. The genes are TRBV18 and TRBJ1-2, with D uncertain. V was clipped by 1 base and J by 6 bases, with 9 bases between them. The CDR3 has 13 residues. In germline, CDR1 is KGHSH, CDR2 LQKENI. CDR3 coding DNA: TGTGCCAGCTCACCACGTACGGGCGATGGCTACACCTTC. It codes for CASSPRTGDGYTF. The variable domain in full, completed from reference TRBV18 and TRBJ1-2, reads NAGVMQNPRHLVRRRGQEARLRCSPMKGHSHVYWYRQLPEEGLKFMVYLQKENIIDESGMPKERFSAEFPKEGPSILRIQQVVRGDSAAYFCASSPRTGDGYTFGSGTRLTVV.

This clonotype was observed at least ten times. J is TRBJ2-3 and V is TRBV12-3 or TRBV12-4; TRBD2 matches 11 bases. CDR3 length equals 15 residues. V was pared by 6 bases and J by 0 bases, with 2 bases of the junction left unmatched. The CDR3 sequence: CASSLAGGSTDTQYF. CDR3 DNA sequence: TGTGCCAGCAGCCTAGCGGGGGGTAGCACAGATACGCAGTATTTT.

This clonotype appeared many times. The rearrangement links TRBV4-2 to TRBJ2-7; TRBD1 aligns across 8 bases. Germline V lookup: CDR1 LGHNA, CDR2 YNFKEQ. The V and J ends lost 3 bases and 2 bases, in that order; junction bases with no gene match: 18. The CDR3 totals 19 residues. The CDR3 reads CASSQQLPGGQGGTYEQYF. The DNA for the CDR3 is TGTGCCAGCAGCCAGCAGCTTCCAGGAGGACAGGGAGGTACCTACGAGCAGTACTTC.

This clonotype occurred many times. The rearrangement uses TRBV7-2 and TRBJ2-2, with D unresolved. The CDR3 contains 14 residues. Germline CDR1 SGHTA, CDR2 FQGNSA. V was clipped by 0 bases and J by 5 bases, with 7 bases between them. In DNA form, the CDR3 reads TGTGCCAGCAGCTTAGCCGTAGCTACCGGGGAGCTGTTTTTT. It is translated as CASSLAVATGELFF.

This clonotype was picked up many times. CDR3: CSASESPPTGETQYF. The CDR3 region has the DNA TGCAGTGCTAGTGAGAGTCCCCCAACTGGGGAGACCCAGTACTTC. The rearrangement links TRBV20-1 to TRBJ2-5; D is unresolved. V dropped 3 bases and J dropped 5 bases, with 19 bases sitting between them. The V gene's germline CDR1 is DFQATT and CDR2 SNEGSKA (reference sequence). This CDR3 contains 15 residues.

The table lists this clonotype with many counts. V usage is TRBV13 and J usage is TRBJ1-5; TRBD1 agrees at 11 bases. This CDR3 comprises 16 residues. V lost 5 bases to trimming and J lost 3 bases; unmatched junction nucleotides: 6. Germline loops: CDR1 PRHDT, CDR2 FYEKMQ (reference sequence). The CDR3 loop reads CASSKGQGVFNQPQHF. As DNA, the CDR3 is TGTGCCAGCAGCAAGGGACAGGGGGTGTTCAATCAGCCCCAGCATTTT.

Many counts were recorded for this clonotype. V is TRBV5-6 and J is TRBJ1-1; D is uncertain. Germline values: CDR1 SGHDT, CDR2 YYEEEE. The CDR3 spans 14 residues. The ends were cut back, 0 bases at V and 2 bases at J, with 8 bases in the middle. The CDR3 protein is CASSLEQRNTEAFF. As DNA, the CDR3 is TGTGCCAGCAGCTTGGAACAGAGAAACACTGAAGCTTTCTTT.

This clonotype occurred a few times. The CDR3 loop reads CASSSLAGVPDTQYF. As DNA, the CDR3 is TGTGCCAGCAGCTCACTAGCGGGGGTTCCGGATACGCAGTATTTT. V is TRBV7-6 and J is TRBJ2-3; 11 bases agree with TRBD2. Germline V gene lookup returns CDR1 SGHVS and CDR2 FNYEAQ. The CDR3 loop spans 15 amino acids. J lost 6 bases, V lost 4 bases, and 6 bases had no gene match.

Only a few counts were recorded for this clonotype. This sequence joins TRBV12-3 or TRBV12-4 and TRBJ2-7, with 9 nucleotides matching TRBD1. Germline trimming cut 6 bases from V and 1 base from J; bases unmatched to any gene: 4. CDR3 length equals 14 residues. CDR3 sequence: CASRTGGASYEQYF. DNA for the CDR3: TGTGCCAGCAGAACAGGGGGCGCGTCCTACGAGCAGTACTTC.

In its sample, this clonotype was seen many times. The chain combines TRBV29-1 with TRBJ2-3; tentatively, D is TRBD2 (5 bases). V was pared by 6 bases and J by 5 bases, with 9 bases between. The CDR3 covers 11 residues. Germline V gives CDR1 SQVTM, CDR2 ANQGSEA. The chain's CDR3 is CSVDFGDTQYF. The CDR3 DNA follows: TGCAGCGTGGACTTCGGAGATACGCAGTATTTT.